Listed below are T cell receptor beta chains from one sample, sequenced in a study of T cell responses to AZD1222 COVID-19 vaccine. Here immunoSEQ multiplex PCR was the method, and the copy in TCRdb shows in-frame clones only, minus some. The sample consists of 65,000 to 90,000 clones, approximately 89% of them appearing once. This specimen consisted of peripheral blood, obtained on day 0 of AZD1222 vaccination. The receptor source for this set is an adult in good health. Each CDR3 is given with its conserved first and last residue. A D gene is named only where the DNA matches it firmly. Clone size is shown for a subset of rows, as once, few, many or a class of expanded clone.

J gene: TRBJ1-2; V gene: TRBV5-1; D gene: .; clone size: .; CDR3 protein: CASSLGPGSGYTF; CDR3 DNA: TGCGCCAGCAGCTTGGGGCCGGGCTCCGGCTACACCTTC
J gene: TRBJ1-1; V gene: TRBV19; D gene: .; clone size: .; CDR3 protein: CASSASLNTEAFF; CDR3 DNA: TGTGCCAGTAGTGCATCATTGAACACTGAAGCTTTCTTT
J gene: TRBJ2-7; V gene: TRBV4-1; D gene: TRBD2; clone size: .; CDR3 protein: CASSQALAGISYEQYF; CDR3 DNA: TGCGCCAGCAGCCAGGCTCTAGCGGGGATCTCCTACGAGCAGTACTTC
J gene: TRBJ1-5; V gene: TRBV28; D gene: TRBD1; clone size: .; CDR3 protein: CASSMTGTGYDFRQPQHF; CDR3 DNA: TGTGCCAGCAGTATGACCGGGACAGGGTACGATTTTCGTCAGCCCCAGCATTTT
J gene: TRBJ2-1; V gene: TRBV27; D gene: TRBD2; clone size: .; CDR3 protein: CASSFYRTSGSYNEQFF; CDR3 DNA: TGTGCCAGCAGCTTTTATCGTACTAGCGGCTCCTACAATGAGCAGTTCTTC
J gene: TRBJ1-3; V gene: TRBV28; D gene: .; clone size: .; CDR3 protein: CASSYRVFSSGNTIYF; CDR3 DNA: TGTGCCAGCAGTTACAGAGTTTTTAGCTCTGGAAACACCATATATTTT
J gene: TRBJ2-3; V gene: TRBV5-4; D gene: TRBD2; clone size: .; CDR3 protein: CASSLASGPSGGGTDTQYF; CDR3 DNA: TGTGCCAGCAGCTTGGCCTCTGGGCCTAGCGGGGGGGGCACAGATACGCAGTATTTT
J gene: TRBJ2-7; V gene: TRBV7-8; D gene: TRBD2; clone size: .; CDR3 protein: CASSLAASSGRVAYEQYF; CDR3 DNA: TGTGCCAGCAGCTTAGCCGCGTCTAGCGGGAGGGTTGCCTACGAGCAGTACTTC
J gene: TRBJ1-1; V gene: TRBV28; D gene: .; clone size: .; CDR3 protein: CASSLYSGSTEAFF; CDR3 DNA: TGTGCCAGCAGTTTATATTCAGGGAGCACTGAAGCTTTCTTT
J gene: TRBJ1-2; V gene: TRBV11-1; D gene: .; clone size: .; CDR3 protein: CASSLQGSYGYTF; CDR3 DNA: TGTGCCAGCAGCTTACAAGGGTCCTATGGCTACACCTTC
J gene: TRBJ2-3; V gene: TRBV28; D gene: .; clone size: .; CDR3 protein: CASSPGNKILSTDTQYF; CDR3 DNA: TGTGCCAGCAGTCCTGGAAACAAAATACTAAGCACAGATACGCAGTATTTT
J gene: TRBJ1-5; V gene: TRBV7-9; D gene: .; clone size: .; CDR3 protein: CASSLSGNNQPQHF; CDR3 DNA: TGTGCCAGCAGCTTAAGCGGAAACAATCAGCCCCAGCATTTT
J gene: TRBJ2-2; V gene: TRBV3-1/TRBV3-2; D gene: TRBD2; clone size: .; CDR3 protein: CASSQEHETSVTGELFF; CDR3 DNA: TGTGCCAGCAGCCAAGAACACGAGACTAGCGTCACCGGGGAGCTGTTTTTT
J gene: TRBJ1-3; V gene: TRBV14; D gene: TRBD1; clone size: .; CDR3 protein: CASSLRQGAGNTIYF; CDR3 DNA: TGTGCCAGCAGCCTCAGACAGGGGGCCGGAAACACCATATATTTT
J gene: TRBJ2-5; V gene: TRBV11-2; D gene: TRBD2; clone size: .; CDR3 protein: CASSPRSGTSETQYF; CDR3 DNA: TGTGCCAGCAGCCCCCGTAGCGGGACGTCAGAGACCCAGTACTTC
J gene: TRBJ1-4; V gene: TRBV5-1; D gene: TRBD1; clone size: .; CDR3 protein: CASSLWGQGRTNEKLFF; CDR3 DNA: TGCGCCAGCAGCTTGTGGGGACAGGGAAGAACTAATGAAAAACTGTTTTTT
J gene: TRBJ2-5; V gene: TRBV20-1; D gene: TRBD2; clone size: .; CDR3 protein: CSASPLAGDAETQYF; CDR3 DNA: TGCAGTGCGAGTCCCCTAGCGGGAGACGCGGAGACCCAGTACTTC
J gene: TRBJ1-4; V gene: TRBV5-6; D gene: .; clone size: .; CDR3 protein: CASSLGVQGGNEKLFF; CDR3 DNA: TGTGCCAGCAGCTTGGGGGTCCAAGGCGGTAATGAAAAACTGTTTTTT
J gene: TRBJ2-2; V gene: TRBV15; D gene: .; clone size: .; CDR3 protein: CATSRDAFGPTNTGELFF; CDR3 DNA: TGTGCCACCAGCAGAGATGCTTTCGGGCCAACGAACACCGGGGAGCTGTTTTTT
J gene: TRBJ2-2; V gene: TRBV29-1; D gene: .; clone size: .; CDR3 protein: CSVSLNSRTGELFF; CDR3 DNA: TGCAGCGTTTCCTTGAATTCTCGGACCGGGGAGCTGTTTTTT
J gene: TRBJ1-4; V gene: TRBV25-1; D gene: .; clone size: .; CDR3 protein: CASSGLGYSEKLFF; CDR3 DNA: TGTGCCAGCAGTGGACTGGGGTATAGTGAAAAACTGTTTTTT
J gene: TRBJ1-1; V gene: TRBV19; D gene: .; clone size: .; CDR3 protein: CASSISPRAGTEAFF; CDR3 DNA: TGTGCCAGTAGTATAAGTCCCAGGGCAGGCACTGAAGCTTTCTTT
J gene: TRBJ2-1; V gene: TRBV15; D gene: .; clone size: .; CDR3 protein: CATSRTRDQGGGEQFF; CDR3 DNA: TGTGCCACCAGCAGGACCCGGGACCAGGGAGGGGGTGAGCAGTTCTTC
J gene: TRBJ1-1; V gene: TRBV29-1; D gene: .; clone size: .; CDR3 protein: CSAMEIAAPAEAFF; CDR3 DNA: TGCAGCGCCATGGAAATCGCCGCCCCCGCGGAAGCTTTCTTT
J gene: TRBJ2-2; V gene: TRBV7-2; D gene: TRBD2; clone size: .; CDR3 protein: CASSLKAGGTGELFF; CDR3 DNA: TGTGCCAGCAGCTTGAAAGCGGGAGGGACCGGGGAGCTGTTTTTT
J gene: TRBJ1-4; V gene: TRBV24-1; D gene: TRBD1; clone size: .; CDR3 protein: CATSDPTGGVEKLFF; CDR3 DNA: TGTGCCACCAGTGATCCGACAGGGGGCGTCGAAAAACTGTTTTTT
J gene: TRBJ2-3; V gene: TRBV3-1/TRBV3-2; D gene: .; clone size: .; CDR3 protein: CASSQDWRGNADTQYF; CDR3 DNA: TGTGCCAGCAGCCAAGACTGGCGGGGTAACGCAGATACGCAGTATTTT
J gene: TRBJ1-6; V gene: TRBV5-3; D gene: TRBD1; clone size: medium-sized; CDR3 protein: CARIDYGTGGYNSPLHF; CDR3 DNA: TGTGCCAGAATTGACTATGGGACAGGGGGCTATAATTCACCCCTCCACTTT
J gene: TRBJ1-3; V gene: TRBV7-9; D gene: TRBD1; clone size: .; CDR3 protein: CASSTARQGRRDTIYF; CDR3 DNA: TGTGCCAGCAGCACCGCTCGACAGGGAAGGAGAGACACCATATATTTT
J gene: TRBJ2-2; V gene: TRBV14; D gene: TRBD1; clone size: .; CDR3 protein: CASSLRRDRNTGELFF; CDR3 DNA: TGTGCCAGCAGCCTACGCCGGGACAGAAACACCGGGGAGCTGTTTTTT
J gene: TRBJ1-5; V gene: TRBV4-1; D gene: .; clone size: .; CDR3 protein: CASSQAIDPAYQPQHF; CDR3 DNA: TGCGCCAGCAGCCAAGCTATAGACCCGGCATATCAGCCCCAGCATTTT
J gene: TRBJ1-2; V gene: TRBV19; D gene: .; clone size: .; CDR3 protein: CASMGLGYTF; CDR3 DNA: TGTGCCAGTATGGGGCTCGGCTACACCTTC
J gene: TRBJ2-5; V gene: TRBV2; D gene: .; clone size: once; CDR3 protein: CASRARVTLEETQYF; CDR3 DNA: TGTGCCAGCAGAGCCAGGGTGACCCTAGAAGAGACCCAGTACTTC
J gene: TRBJ1-6; V gene: TRBV28; D gene: .; clone size: .; CDR3 protein: CASSTRTSHNSPLHF; CDR3 DNA: TGTGCCAGCAGTACTCGGACAAGCCATAATTCACCCCTCCACTTT
J gene: TRBJ2-7; V gene: TRBV7-2; D gene: .; clone size: .; CDR3 protein: CASSLALETSEQYF; CDR3 DNA: TGTGCCAGCAGCTTAGCGCTGGAGACCAGCGAGCAGTACTTC
J gene: TRBJ2-7; V gene: TRBV5-5; D gene: .; clone size: .; CDR3 protein: CASSLLVGQTYEQYF; CDR3 DNA: TGTGCCAGCAGCTTGTTGGTTGGACAGACCTACGAGCAGTACTTC